One T cell receptor beta chain is described in this entry. Its target is unknown. Germline-derived CDR1 and CDR2 are SGHTA and FQGNSA. The trim removed 0 bases at V and 3 bases at J, leaving 7 bases unmatched. The CDR3 is made up of 17 amino acids. PCR was performed using 60 Vbeta and 13 Jbeta primers. Data came from immunoSEQ multiplex PCR; TCRdb stores just in-frame clones and leaves some out. The sample holds around 130,000 clones, about 83% seen once. This entry belongs to a study of cytomegalovirus exposure and HLA in healthy donors. Study-level background: Early released data had around 79 million unique TCRs, all coming from HLA-typed donors. The study, taken as a whole, reports: Later, TCR association rates were found to vary by HLA locus, highest for DRB1 and lowest for HLA-C. Diagnosis of cytomegalovirus status made by the classifier reportedly showed high specificity and sensitivity. Over 150 TCR beta chains were listed as cytomegalovirus-associated.

This chain uses TRBV7-2 with TRBJ2-3; TRBD2 aligns across 9 bases. This receptor was obtained from a girl aged 2-10 years in good health and CMV-seronegative. Material for sequencing was PBMCs. CDR3 bases: TGTGCCAGCAGCTTAGCCGGGGCGGGGGGGCCGACAGATACGCAGTATTTT. It codes for CASSLAGAGGPTDTQYF.